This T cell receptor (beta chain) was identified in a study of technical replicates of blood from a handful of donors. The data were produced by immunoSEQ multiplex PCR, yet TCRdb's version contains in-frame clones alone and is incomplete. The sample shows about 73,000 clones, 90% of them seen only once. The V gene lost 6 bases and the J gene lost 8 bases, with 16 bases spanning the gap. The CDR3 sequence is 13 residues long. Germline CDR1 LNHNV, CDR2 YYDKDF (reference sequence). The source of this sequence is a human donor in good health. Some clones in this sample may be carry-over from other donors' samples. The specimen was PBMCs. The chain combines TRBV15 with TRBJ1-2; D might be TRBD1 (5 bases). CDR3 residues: CATSRRGVRGYTF. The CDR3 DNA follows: TGTGCCACCAGTAGACGGGGGGTGAGGGGCTACACCTTC.